This TCR beta chain was identified in a study of shared clonotypes between healthy human individuals. This clone was counted ten times or more. Within the sample, other DNA sequences also encode this same CDR3. In germline, CDR1 is SGDLS, CDR2 YYNGEE. The length of the CDR3 is 15 residues. V dropped 0 bases and J dropped 3; count of bases not matched to a gene: 2. Assay used: immunoSEQ multiplex PCR; TCRdb lists only in-frame clones, some missing. The table lists fewer than 550,000 clones, 60% to 80% of them singletons. J is TRBJ2-1 and V is TRBV9, with TRBD2 matching 8 bases. Sequenced sample: PBMCs. The origin of this receptor is a woman in her thirties or forties in good health. Some clones in this sample may be carry-over from other donors' samples. CDR3 amino acids: CASSVAGGRYNEQFF. The CDR3 coding sequence is TGTGCCAGCAGCGTAGCGGGAGGGCGCTACAATGAGCAGTTCTTC.